The next 18 T cell receptor beta chains were all read from a single sample in a study of T cells in Graves' hyperthyroidism and ophthalmopathy. RNA transcripts were the template for amplifying TCR beta CDR3 regions. During a first-round RT-PCR of the TCR CDR3, the HTBI primer set was used. One entry per CDR3 protein results from TCRdb running MiXCR on the multiplex PCR reads. The sample records approximately 600,000 distinct CDR3 sequences, about 20% being singletons. The sample comprised blood. The receptors were gathered from a man aged 25 to 40 with Graves' ophthalmopathy.

The V call is TRBV4-1, the J call TRBJ2-1; maybe TRBD1 (5 bases). CDR1 is MGHRA, CDR2 YSYEKL, per germline. CDR3 length equals 12 residues. Trimming shortened V by 0 bases and J by 15 bases, and 12 bases separated the two germline ends. CDR3 amino acids: CASSQDGAVRFF. Written as DNA, the CDR3 is TGCGCCAGCAGCCAAGATGGGGCAGTCAGGTTCTTC.

A single count supports this clonotype. This could be a read error, since a much larger clone is one nucleotide away. The CDR3: CASIPVSNRGRIGVEQYF. The CDR3 coding sequence is TGTGCCAGCATACCCGTGTCGAACAGGGGGAGGATAGGGGTCGAGCAGTACTTC. The chain employs TRBV11-2 and TRBJ2-7; 8 positions agree with TRBD1. Trimming removed 7 bases from V and 6 bases from J; junction bases left unmatched: 23. The CDR3 runs 18 residues. Germline assignment: CDR1 SGHAT and CDR2 FQNNGV. The full variable domain, with the rest looked up from reference TRBV11-2 and TRBJ2-7, is EAGVAQSPRYKIIEKRQSVAFWCNPISGHATLYWYQQILGQGPKLLIQFQNNGVVDDSQLPKDRFSAERLKGVDSTLKIQPAKLEDSAVYLCASIPVSNRGRIGVEQYFGPGTRLTVT.

This clonotype has a count of ten or more. CDR3 amino acids: CASFESPGRTEAFF. CDR3 DNA sequence: TGTGCCAGCTTCGAGTCACCCGGGCGCACTGAAGCTTTCTTT. J is TRBJ1-1 and V is TRBV27; no clear D gene. The CDR3 is made up of 14 amino acids. V lost 8 bases and J lost 4, with 17 bases in between. Germline values: CDR1 MNHEY, CDR2 SMNVEV (reference sequence).

This clonotype was recorded many times. The rearrangement joins TRBV6-6 to TRBJ1-1; the D gene is possibly TRBD1 (5 bases). The CDR3 is made up of 13 amino acids. The germline CDR1 and CDR2 sequences are MNHNY and SVGAGI (reference sequence). The V gene lost 2 bases and the J gene lost 5 bases, with 9 bases spanning the gap. For the CDR3, the DNA is TGTGCCAGCAGTTACCCAGGGATGACTGAAGCTTTCTTT. It is translated as CASSYPGMTEAFF.

The genes are TRBV7-9 and TRBJ2-3; a weak D match, TRBD2 (5 bases). Germline V gene data show CDR1 as SEHNR and CDR2 as FQNEAQ (reference sequence). Trimming shortened V by 5 bases and J by 6 bases, and 15 bases separated the two germline ends. The CDR3 loop spans 14 amino acids. DNA of the CDR3: TGTGCCAGCAGCGCCGACCCTCCGGGGGATACGCAGTATTTT. Amino acids: CASSADPPGDTQYF.

This clonotype showed up many times. The rearrangement links TRBV5-1 to TRBJ2-1, with 9 bases lining up with TRBD2. Per germline, CDR1 SGHRS and CDR2 YFSETQ. There are 16 residues in the CDR3. Trimming removed 0 bases from V and 1 base from J; junction bases left unmatched: 2. The CDR3 DNA follows: TGCGCCAGCAGCTTGGCCGCGGGAGGGTCCTACAATGAGCAGTTCTTC. Protein: CASSLAAGGSYNEQFF.

This clonotype was picked up a small number of times. The chain has TRBV25-1 and TRBJ1-2, with D perhaps matching TRBD1 (6 bases). CDR3 length: 16 amino acids. Germline lookup yields CDR1 MGHDK and CDR2 SYGVNS. Trimming removed 4 bases at V and 2 bases at J, with 17 bases between. The CDR3 coding sequence is TGTGCCAGCAGTGGCCTTACAGGGAATAAGAACTATGGCTACACCTTC. Protein product: CASSGLTGNKNYGYTF.

This clonotype was seen at least ten times. The chain employs TRBV28 and TRBJ2-7, with 8 positions matching TRBD1. From germline, CDR1 is MDHEN and CDR2 SYDVKM. V was clipped by 5 bases and J by 0 bases; unmatched bases: 12. The CDR3 has 17 residues. CDR3 sequence reads: CASSGQGLPWSSYEQYF. CDR3 nucleotides: TGTGCCAGCAGTGGACAGGGTTTGCCCTGGAGCTCCTACGAGCAGTACTTC.

The J gene is TRBJ2-1, the V gene TRBV27; TRBD2 matches at 11 bases. The V gene's germline CDR1 is MNHEY and CDR2 SMNVEV (reference sequence). CDR3 length: 15 residues. The junction had 11 bases not matched to a gene; V was cut back by 7 bases and J by 9 bases. Here the CDR3 DNA reads TGTGCCAGCAATCTCTTAGCGGGAGGGCCTACTGAGCAGTTCTTC. This gives the protein CASNLLAGGPTEQFF.

The rearrangement joins TRBV19 to TRBJ2-1; TRBD2 is a possible D gene (5 bases). Germline V gene lookup returns CDR1 LNHDA and CDR2 SQIVND (reference sequence). V lost 5 bases and J lost 7, with 12 bases in between. CDR3 length equals 13 residues. The CDR3 nucleotides are TGTGCCAGTAGTGTGGAGGCGGGTAATGAGCAGTTCTTC. Protein product: CASSVEAGNEQFF.

J is TRBJ2-7 and V is TRBV6-2 or TRBV6-3; the match to TRBD2 covers 9 bases. The CDR3 sequence is 15 residues long. J was trimmed by 3 bases and V by 6 bases; bases with no gene match: 9. Germline loops: CDR1 MNHEY, CDR2 SVGEGT. The CDR3 region is CASRSKSTSGYEQYF. The CDR3 bases are TGTGCCAGCAGATCTAAATCGACTAGCGGCTACGAGCAGTACTTC.

This clonotype has ten or more counts. The V and J genes are TRBV10-2 and TRBJ2-5; D is uncertain. V lost 3 bases to trimming and J lost 1 base, with 15 bases between them. Germline V lookup: CDR1 WSHSY, CDR2 SAAADI. This CDR3 has 16 residues. CDR3 region: CASSESLRRIQETQYF. The CDR3 DNA is TGCGCCAGCAGTGAATCGTTGCGGCGGATCCAAGAGACCCAGTACTTC.

This clonotype was detected many times. Written as DNA, the CDR3 is TGCGCCAGCAGCCTCACCCGCGGGAGGGCCAGCAATGAGCAGTTCTTC. Amino acids: CASSLTRGRASNEQFF. The chain employs TRBV5-1 and TRBJ2-1; the match to TRBD2 covers 9 bases. V was clipped by 4 bases and J by 6 bases; unmatched bases: 11. This CDR3 is 16 amino acids long. The germline V gene has CDR1 SGHRS and CDR2 YFSETQ. Variable domain in full (rest from reference TRBV5-1 and TRBJ2-1): KAGVTQTPRYLIKTRGQQVTLSCSPISGHRSVSWYQQTPGQGLQFLFEYFSETQRNKGNFPGRFSGRQFSNSRSEMNVSTLELGDSALYLCASSLTRGRASNEQFFGPGTRLTVL.

The J gene is TRBJ1-1, the V gene TRBV3-1; D call uncertain. This CDR3 is 14 amino acids long. Germline CDR1 is LGHDT and CDR2 is YNNKEL (reference sequence). Trimming removed 4 bases from V and 1 base from J, with 10 bases in between. CDR3 sequence: CASSPGRRNTEAFF. The CDR3 nucleotides are TGTGCCAGCAGCCCTGGACGGCGGAACACTGAAGCTTTCTTT.

The count of this clonotype is one. The chain has TRBV9 and TRBJ2-5, with D unresolved. This CDR3 has 13 residues. Germline loops: CDR1 SGDLS, CDR2 YYNGEE. Deletions cut 0 bases from V and 2 bases from J, with 5 bases between. The CDR3 sequence is CASSVGGQETQYF. CDR3 in DNA: TGTGCCAGCAGCGTAGGGGGACAAGAGACCCAGTACTTC. The full variable domain, completed using reference TRBV9 and TRBJ2-5, is DSGVTQTPKHLITATGQRVTLRCSPRSGDLSVYWYQQSLDQGLQFLIQYYNGEERAKGNILERFSAQQFPDLHSELNLSSLELGDSALYFCASSVGGQETQYFGPGTRLLVL.

The chain joins TRBV20-1 to TRBJ2-7; 8 bases map to TRBD2. The V segment lost 6 bases and the J segment 7 bases; nucleotides outside the gene matches: 17. The CDR3 contains 15 residues. Per the germline V gene, CDR1 is DFQATT and CDR2 is SNEGSKA (reference sequence). CDR3 amino acids: CSADGGVAGRGEQYF. The CDR3 nucleotides are TGCAGTGCGGACGGTGGGGTAGCGGGACGGGGGGAGCAGTACTTC.

The rearrangement uses TRBV7-2 and TRBJ1-4; the D gene is possibly TRBD1 (6 bases). Trimming left V 4 bases short and J 8 bases short, with 20 bases between. Germline assignment: CDR1 SGHTA and CDR2 FQGNSA. CDR3 length: 16 amino acids. The CDR3 here is CASSSPRGAGVEKLFF. CDR3 DNA: TGTGCCAGCAGCTCACCCCGGGGGGCAGGGGTCGAAAAACTGTTTTTT.

The rearrangement joins TRBV6-1 to TRBJ1-2; D is undetermined. Germline lookup yields CDR1 MNHNS and CDR2 SASEGT. The CDR3 runs 14 residues. V was cut by 0 bases and J by 2 bases, with 7 bases left in between. For the CDR3, the DNA is TGTGCCAGCAGTGAAGCGGACCCGAACTATGGCTACACCTTC. Translated, it gives CASSEADPNYGYTF.